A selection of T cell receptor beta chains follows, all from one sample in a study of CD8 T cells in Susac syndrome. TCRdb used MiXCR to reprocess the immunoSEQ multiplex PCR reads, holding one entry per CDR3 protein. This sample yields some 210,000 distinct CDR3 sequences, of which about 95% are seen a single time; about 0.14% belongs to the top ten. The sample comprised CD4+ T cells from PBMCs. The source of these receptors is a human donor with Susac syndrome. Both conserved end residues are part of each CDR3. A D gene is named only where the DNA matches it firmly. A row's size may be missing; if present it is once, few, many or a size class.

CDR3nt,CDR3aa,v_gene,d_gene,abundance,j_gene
TGTGCCAGCTTGACAGATTTCTATGGCTACACCTTC,CASLTDFYGYTF,TRBV19,.,once,TRBJ1-2
TGTGCCAGCAGTCGAGGAGCGGATTACGAGCAGTACTTC,CASSRGADYEQYF,TRBV6-1,.,few,TRBJ2-7
TGCAGTGCCCCGGGACTAGCGGGGGCTCTAGATACGCAGTATTTT,CSAPGLAGALDTQYF,TRBV20-1,TRBD2,.,TRBJ2-3
TGTGCCAGTAGTCCGGGACAGGACATCGTCTATGGCTACACCTTC,CASSPGQDIVYGYTF,TRBV19,TRBD1,.,TRBJ1-2
TGTGCCAGCAGCTTACCGGACCCAGGGGGGAAACTGTTTTTT,CASSLPDPGGKLFF,TRBV7-9,TRBD1,.,TRBJ1-4
TGCAGTGCTAGAGATCTAGGGGACACCGGGGAGCTGTTTTTT,CSARDLGDTGELFF,TRBV20-1,.,once,TRBJ2-2
TGTGCCAGCACCCTCCCCCAGGGGGGATCACCCCTCCACTTT,CASTLPQGGSPLHF,TRBV6-2/TRBV6-3,TRBD1,.,TRBJ1-6
TGCGCCAGCAGCGACCGCCGGGCCGTCGGGGGCTATGGCTACACCTTC,CASSDRRAVGGYGYTF,TRBV10-2,.,.,TRBJ1-2
TGTGCCAGCAGCTCCCCGGGACAGGGGGAGTCCACTGAAGCTTTCTTT,CASSSPGQGESTEAFF,TRBV5-6,TRBD1,.,TRBJ1-1
TGTGCCAGCAGCTCCCTGCCGAGGGGAAGGGGGACTAGCGGCTATGGCTACACCTTC,CASSSLPRGRGTSGYGYTF,TRBV7-8,.,.,TRBJ1-2
TGTGCCAGCGGCCATCAGGGGGCTTCGGTGGATTCACCCCTCCACTTT,CASGHQGASVDSPLHF,TRBV27,TRBD1,once,TRBJ1-6
TGTGCCAGCAGTTTAGGGATCAGGGGGCTTCAAGAGACCCAGTACTTC,CASSLGIRGLQETQYF,TRBV12-3/TRBV12-4,TRBD1,.,TRBJ2-5
TGTGCCAGTAGTAGGGCCGACGCGGGGGGGAATCGAAATGAGCAGTTCTTC,CASSRADAGGNRNEQFF,TRBV19,TRBD2,.,TRBJ2-1
TGTGCCAGCAGTGGCGCGGGACAGGGCACAGATACGCAGTATTTT,CASSGAGQGTDTQYF,TRBV6-5,TRBD1,.,TRBJ2-3
TGTGCCTGGGGGTCTTGGCCACGTTACACCGGGGAGCTGTTTTTT,CAWGSWPRYTGELFF,TRBV30,.,.,TRBJ2-2
TGTGCCAGCAGTTTTACCGGGACATTGCGCACAGATACGCAGTATTTT,CASSFTGTLRTDTQYF,TRBV28,.,.,TRBJ2-3
TGTGCCAGCAGTACGACAGGGGATAGCTATGGCTACACCTTC,CASSTTGDSYGYTF,TRBV28,TRBD1,.,TRBJ1-2
TGCAGTGCGGGAAAGGGGACAGGACGCAATCAGCCCCAGCATTTT,CSAGKGTGRNQPQHF,TRBV20-1,TRBD1,.,TRBJ1-5
TGCAGTGCTGCTACTCTGGGACTAGCGGACGAGACCCAGTACTTC,CSAATLGLADETQYF,TRBV20-1,TRBD2,.,TRBJ2-5
TGCAGTGCCCGGAAGGGAGGGGGGGAAGGGGGGGAGCTGTTTTTT,CSARKGGGEGGELFF,TRBV20-1,.,.,TRBJ2-2
TGTGCCAGCAGTCCGGACAGGGTGTCCCATGGCTACACCTTC,CASSPDRVSHGYTF,TRBV12-3/TRBV12-4,TRBD1,.,TRBJ1-2
TGCAGTGCTAGAGTTAGCAGTCGGGTCCACGAGCAGTACTTC,CSARVSSRVHEQYF,TRBV20-1,.,.,TRBJ2-7
TGTGCCAGCAGTTATCTGCCAGGGGGGCAGCCCCAGCATTTT,CASSYLPGGQPQHF,TRBV6-2/TRBV6-3,TRBD1,.,TRBJ1-5
TGTGCCAGCAGCTTAGGAGGATACGCGGAAGCTTTCTTT,CASSLGGYAEAFF,TRBV7-8,.,.,TRBJ1-1
TGTGCCAGCACCCAGGGACAGACCGTTTATGGCTACACCTTC,CASTQGQTVYGYTF,TRBV28,TRBD1,.,TRBJ1-2
TGTGCCCCGTGTACCTCTAGCGGGCCTCGAGCCAAAAACATTCAGTACTTC,CAPCTSSGPRAKNIQYF,TRBV15,TRBD2,.,TRBJ2-4
TGTGCCAGCTCACCACGGACAGGGAACCAAGAGACCCAGTACTTC,CASSPRTGNQETQYF,TRBV18,TRBD1,once,TRBJ2-5
TGCGCCAGCAGCCAAGATACCAGCGGGGGGCTTCTATCCTACGAGCAGTACTTC,CASSQDTSGGLLSYEQYF,TRBV4-1,TRBD2,.,TRBJ2-7
TGCGCCAGCAGCTTGGTCGCGGGACAGGGTGAAACTGAAGCTTTCTTT,CASSLVAGQGETEAFF,TRBV5-1,TRBD1,.,TRBJ1-1
TGCGCCAGCAGCTTTAAGGGGAACACTGAAGCTTTCTTT,CASSFKGNTEAFF,TRBV5-1,.,.,TRBJ1-1
TGCGCCAGCAGCCCGGGACAGGGGTTGGCCGGGGAGCTGTTTTTT,CASSPGQGLAGELFF,TRBV4-3,TRBD1,.,TRBJ2-2
TGTGCCAGCTCATTCGACACTGAAGCTTTCTTT,CASSFDTEAFF,TRBV18,.,few,TRBJ1-1
TGTGCCAGCAGTGACCGGGACAGGGTACGAGAGCAGTTCTTC,CASSDRDRVREQFF,TRBV6-2/TRBV6-3,TRBD1,.,TRBJ2-1
TGTGCCAGCACCCTTAGAGAGGTCACTGAAGCTTTCTTT,CASTLREVTEAFF,TRBV7-8,.,.,TRBJ1-1
TGTGCCACCAGTGACCCCCAAGCGGCCCCCTACAATGAGCAGTTCTTC,CATSDPQAAPYNEQFF,TRBV24-1,.,.,TRBJ2-1
TGTGCCAGCGGCTCCAGGGGAGTAGACACTGAAGCTTTCTTT,CASGSRGVDTEAFF,TRBV6-6,.,.,TRBJ1-1
TGCGCCAGCAGCTTGGCAGGGGGCCTCGCCGGGGAGCTGTTTTTT,CASSLAGGLAGELFF,TRBV5-1,TRBD1,.,TRBJ2-2
TGCGCCAGCAGCCTTCGAGGCAGGGAGACTGAAGCTTTCTTT,CASSLRGRETEAFF,TRBV5-1,.,.,TRBJ1-1
TGCGCCAGCAGCCAAGCTCCCGCAGAGACCCAGTACTTC,CASSQAPAETQYF,TRBV4-3,.,.,TRBJ2-5
TGTGCCAGCAGCGTATTCGACAGGGCGAACACTGAAGCTTTCTTT,CASSVFDRANTEAFF,TRBV9,TRBD1,.,TRBJ1-1
TGCGCCAGCAGCCCAAAAACAGGGGCGAGGGACACTGAAGCTTTCTTT,CASSPKTGARDTEAFF,TRBV5-1,TRBD1,.,TRBJ1-1
TGTGCCAGCAGCCCACGCAGGGTGGGAGATACGCAGTATTTT,CASSPRRVGDTQYF,TRBV11-2,.,few,TRBJ2-3
TGCAGCGTTGGTGTTGGTGACAGGGGGCAGGAGACCCAGTACTTC,CSVGVGDRGQETQYF,TRBV29-1,TRBD1,.,TRBJ2-5
TGTGCCGTGGGGGCAGGAGGGCAGCCCCAGCATTTT,CAVGAGGQPQHF,TRBV12-3/TRBV12-4,.,once,TRBJ1-5
TGTGCCAGCAGCCAAGAGCGGCTAGCGGGGACTCAAGAGACCCAGTACTTC,CASSQERLAGTQETQYF,TRBV3-1,TRBD2,.,TRBJ2-5
TGTGCCAGCAGTTTTCTACCGGGACAGAGCTCCTACAATGAGCAGTTCTTC,CASSFLPGQSSYNEQFF,TRBV6-5,TRBD1,.,TRBJ2-1
TGTGCCAGCAGGCGAGCGGGGGGGCCTTATGAGCAGTTCTTC,CASRRAGGPYEQFF,TRBV3-1,TRBD2,.,TRBJ2-1
TGTGCCAGCAGTTACCGGGGCAGGTTGAACACTGAAGCTTTCTTT,CASSYRGRLNTEAFF,TRBV6-2/TRBV6-3,.,.,TRBJ1-1
TGCAGTGCTCTGGACAGCCCAAGCTTC,CSALDSPSF,TRBV20-1,.,.,TRBJ1-2
TGTGCCTGGGGATACAGGAGGATGGGCAATCAGCCCCAGCATTTT,CAWGYRRMGNQPQHF,TRBV30,.,.,TRBJ1-5
TGTGCCAGCTCACCACCGATGGGGCCTACCGGGGAGCTGTTTTTT,CASSPPMGPTGELFF,TRBV18,.,.,TRBJ2-2
TGTGCCAGCAGCTGGGGACAGGGCTCCTACGAGCAGTACTTC,CASSWGQGSYEQYF,TRBV5-6,TRBD1,.,TRBJ2-7
TGTGCCTGGACCCTAGACAGGGCCGGCACCCTCCACTTT,CAWTLDRAGTLHF,TRBV30,TRBD1,few,TRBJ1-6
TGCGCCAGCAGCCTGACAGGGGGTACGGCTTTCTTT,CASSLTGGTAFF,TRBV5-1,TRBD1,.,TRBJ1-1
TGCAGTGCTAGACAGGGGCACCAAGAGACCCAGTACTTC,CSARQGHQETQYF,TRBV20-1,.,.,TRBJ2-5
TGTGCCAGCAGTATCTCGGGACAGCTGGTGGTTGAAGCTTTCTTT,CASSISGQLVVEAFF,TRBV28,TRBD1,once,TRBJ1-1
TGCGCCAGCAGCTTGGGAAGGGGACACACTGAAGCTTTCTTT,CASSLGRGHTEAFF,TRBV5-1,.,once,TRBJ1-1
TGTGCCAGCAGCTTAGTTCCCGTTAACGAGCAGTACTTC,CASSLVPVNEQYF,TRBV11-1,.,.,TRBJ2-7